The rows below give T cell receptor beta chains drawn from one sample of a study of monozygotic twins with inflammatory bowel disease. TCRdb re-called the 5' RACE reads, yielding one record per CDR3 amino acid sequence without DNA. The sample totals 200,000 to 250,000 distinct CDR3 sequences. Sequenced: blood. These receptors originate from a human donor with ulcerative colitis or Crohn's disease, or a healthy co-twin of an affected twin (not recorded which). Each CDR3 is given with its conserved first and last residue. The order of the fields is clone size, J gene, V gene, CDR3 protein. Only part of the rows carry a size: once, few, many, or a class if the clone is expanded.

size: .; J: TRBJ2-2; V: TRBV12-3/TRBV12-4; CDR3: CASSLQLASGELFF
size: .; J: TRBJ1-2; V: TRBV20-1; CDR3: CSALTGGADGYTF
size: .; J: TRBJ1-2; V: TRBV28; CDR3: CASSLADGYGYTF
size: .; J: TRBJ2-2; V: TRBV7-3; CDR3: CASSLTSGAGELFF
size: .; J: TRBJ1-1; V: TRBV7-2; CDR3: CASSLVKGVVAFF
size: .; J: TRBJ1-1; V: TRBV18; CDR3: CASSPDRENTEAFF
size: .; J: TRBJ1-5; V: TRBV6-2/TRBV6-3; CDR3: CASIENPQLNQPQHF
size: .; J: TRBJ2-7; V: TRBV20-1; CDR3: CSASGGYEQYF
size: .; J: TRBJ1-4; V: TRBV2; CDR3: CASLHRNFKLFF
size: .; J: TRBJ2-6; V: TRBV25-1; CDR3: CASSELGGQGMAGANVLTF
size: .; J: TRBJ2-1; V: TRBV5-1; CDR3: CASSLGGGEQFF
size: .; J: TRBJ1-4; V: TRBV6-5; CDR3: CASSYSYPGGSNEKLFF
size: .; J: TRBJ2-1; V: TRBV29-1; CDR3: CSVGGTENSYNEQFF
size: .; J: TRBJ2-2; V: TRBV6-5; CDR3: CATSYRNTASTGELFF
size: .; J: TRBJ1-2; V: TRBV18; CDR3: CASSEGQPWIHGYTF
size: .; J: TRBJ1-6; V: TRBV18; CDR3: CASSSGQGRSSYNSPLHF
size: .; J: TRBJ2-5; V: TRBV10-3; CDR3: CAIRPGQQETQYF
size: .; J: TRBJ2-5; V: TRBV7-2; CDR3: CASSLAHLGGSQETQYF
size: .; J: TRBJ1-1; V: TRBV7-2; CDR3: CASRPRGSNTEAFF
size: .; J: TRBJ2-1; V: TRBV6-5; CDR3: CASSYVDAGGGEQFF
size: .; J: TRBJ2-4; V: TRBV12-3/TRBV12-4; CDR3: CASSARGLLAKNIQYF
size: .; J: TRBJ1-5; V: TRBV10-3; CDR3: CAISESAREYNQPQHF
size: .; J: TRBJ1-2; V: TRBV3-1; CDR3: CASGQGAAYGYTF
size: .; J: TRBJ2-1; V: TRBV4-1; CDR3: CASSRRHVVGGSDEQFF
size: .; J: TRBJ1-1; V: TRBV5-5; CDR3: CASSLEGGTRNTEAFF
size: .; J: TRBJ2-5; V: TRBV9; CDR3: CASSVGGSQETQYF
size: .; J: TRBJ1-3; V: TRBV7-2; CDR3: CASSLVVSGNTIYF
size: .; J: TRBJ1-4; V: TRBV4-3; CDR3: CASSQGGRGGEKLFF
size: .; J: TRBJ1-1; V: TRBV11-2; CDR3: CASSLFPPGRRNTEAFF
size: .; J: TRBJ1-6; V: TRBV5-1; CDR3: CASSLEGRAGSPLHF
size: .; J: TRBJ1-2; V: TRBV7-2; CDR3: CASSSNRATNYGYTF
size: .; J: TRBJ2-7; V: TRBV7-9; CDR3: CASSPDTARSYEQYF
size: .; J: TRBJ2-1; V: TRBV20-1; CDR3: CSASWLNSYNEQFF
size: .; J: TRBJ1-1; V: TRBV5-1; CDR3: CASSFTFPGLMNTEAFF
size: .; J: TRBJ2-1; V: TRBV5-1; CDR3: CASSLVSPGTSAYNEQFF
size: .; J: TRBJ2-5; V: TRBV7-2; CDR3: CASSLTSLGQETQYF
size: .; J: TRBJ1-1; V: TRBV6-5; CDR3: CASSYSLTGTGGTEAFF
size: .; J: TRBJ2-7; V: TRBV27; CDR3: CASSPRGTAISYEQYF
size: .; J: TRBJ1-4; V: TRBV20-1; CDR3: CSALGMGGVEREKLFF
size: .; J: TRBJ2-1; V: TRBV20-1; CDR3: CSAWSGQGQGYNEQFF
size: .; J: TRBJ2-5; V: TRBV19; CDR3: CASSTTGSWQETQYF
size: .; J: TRBJ2-4; V: TRBV7-9; CDR3: CASSLGTGVSKNIQYF
size: .; J: TRBJ2-4; V: TRBV4-2; CDR3: CASSPLQGSNIQYF
size: .; J: TRBJ2-3; V: TRBV27; CDR3: CASSYEGPYSTDTQYF
size: .; J: TRBJ2-7; V: TRBV6-5; CDR3: CASSSGGAQYF
size: .; J: TRBJ2-1; V: TRBV24-1; CDR3: CATSAGNEQFF
size: .; J: TRBJ2-7; V: TRBV5-5; CDR3: CASSSPHEQYF
size: .; J: TRBJ2-5; V: TRBV5-1; CDR3: CASKPLSELAGGETQYF
size: .; J: TRBJ1-4; V: TRBV15; CDR3: CATSRLSSVPNEKLFF
size: .; J: TRBJ2-2; V: TRBV7-6; CDR3: CASSLGTGITGELFF
size: .; J: TRBJ2-7; V: TRBV20-1; CDR3: CSALPRWTGDEQYF
size: .; J: TRBJ2-7; V: TRBV4-3; CDR3: CASSQDRASGNSGLYEQYF
size: .; J: TRBJ2-1; V: TRBV5-1; CDR3: CASSLEGTSRNEQFF
size: .; J: TRBJ2-7; V: TRBV29-1; CDR3: CSVSAGTLRSYEQYF
size: .; J: TRBJ2-1; V: TRBV4-3; CDR3: CASSQDQAGVDEQFF
size: medium-sized; J: TRBJ1-1; V: TRBV4-3; CDR3: CASSQGVGPGTEAFF
size: .; J: TRBJ2-3; V: TRBV11-2; CDR3: CASSQTGQSTDTQYF
size: .; J: TRBJ1-2; V: TRBV5-1; CDR3: CASSPPFGHGQSKNYGYTF
size: .; J: TRBJ2-3; V: TRBV19; CDR3: CASRKGGPTDTQYF
size: .; J: TRBJ1-5; V: TRBV27; CDR3: CASSFRGVDNQPQHF